A selection of T cell receptor beta chains follows, all from one sample in a study of blood T cells in healthy people across ages. TCRdb passed the 5' RACE reads through MiXCR, listing each CDR3 protein once. The table has roughly 800,000 distinct CDR3 sequences, 55% to 75% seen once. Sequencing was done on a sample of blood. The source is a man aged 30 to 45 in good health. Both conserved end residues are part of each CDR3. Each record gives: clone size, V gene, J gene, D gene, CDR3 DNA, CDR3 protein. D genes are given only for firm matches. Clone size is shown for a subset of rows, as once, few, many or a class of expanded clone.

>few|TRBV29-1|TRBJ1-1|NA
TGCAGCGTTGTGTCAGGGCTTATGAACACTGAAGCTTTCTTT
CSVVSGLMNTEAFF
>NA|TRBV19|TRBJ2-7|NA
TGTGCCAGTAGGGGTACTAGAGGCAGCTACGAGCAGTACTTC
CASRGTRGSYEQYF
>many|TRBV20-1|TRBJ2-5|NA
TGCAGTGCCGATAGCGATTTGGAGACCCAGTACTTC
CSADSDLETQYF
>NA|TRBV20-1|TRBJ2-1|TRBD2
TGCAGTGGAAGGGTAGGGCGGGGGGCAACTAATGAGCAGTTCTTC
CSGRVGRGATNEQFF
>few|TRBV5-1|TRBJ2-1|TRBD1
TGCGCCAGCAGCTTGGAGGGACAGGCAGACAATGAGCAGTTCTTC
CASSLEGQADNEQFF
>NA|TRBV29-1|TRBJ2-3|TRBD2
TGCAGCACCTCGAAGGGGCTAGCGGATAGCACAGATACGCAGTATTTT
CSTSKGLADSTDTQYF
>NA|TRBV5-1|TRBJ1-1|NA
TGCGCCAGCAGCCCAGGGACCGGAGAGGGGACTGAAGCTTTCTTT
CASSPGTGEGTEAFF
>NA|TRBV7-2|TRBJ2-5|NA
TGTGCCAGCAAGAAGGGGGTCGGAGAGACCCAGTACTTC
CASKKGVGETQYF
>NA|TRBV11-2|TRBJ2-3|NA
TGTGCCAGCAGCTTCCAGCGGGTTAGCACAGATACGCAGTATTTT
CASSFQRVSTDTQYF
>NA|TRBV20-1|TRBJ2-7|NA
TGCAGTGCTAGAGATACGGGGGGCGGCGCCTACGAGCAGTACTTC
CSARDTGGGAYEQYF
>NA|TRBV11-2|TRBJ2-7|TRBD2
TGTGCCAGCAGCCACCCATCAACGGGACTAGCGGTGAGCTCCTACGAGCAGTACTTC
CASSHPSTGLAVSSYEQYF
>few|TRBV29-1|TRBJ2-7|TRBD1
TGCAGCGTTGGGACAGGGGGGAACTACGAGCAGTACTTC
CSVGTGGNYEQYF
>few|TRBV6-1|TRBJ2-4|NA
TGTGCCAGCAGTGAAGCGGGAAGGGGGCAGTACTTC
CASSEAGRGQYF
>NA|TRBV20-1|TRBJ2-2|NA
TGCAGTGCTAGGGATTGGGACGCCACCGGGGAGCTGTTTTTT
CSARDWDATGELFF
>NA|TRBV3-1|TRBJ2-7|TRBD2
TGTGCCAGCAGCCTTTCGCTAGCGGGGGGCCTCTCCTACGAGCAGTACTTC
CASSLSLAGGLSYEQYF
>NA|TRBV25-1|TRBJ2-7|NA
TGTGCCAGCAGTGAATTGGGCGACCCCGGGGGCTACGAGCAGTACTTC
CASSELGDPGGYEQYF
>NA|TRBV20-1|TRBJ2-7|TRBD2
TGCAGTGCTAATAGCGGGGTCTCCTACGAGCAGTACTTC
CSANSGVSYEQYF
>NA|TRBV6-5|TRBJ2-3|NA
TGTGCCAGCGGCTACGGCACAGATACGCAGTATTTT
CASGYGTDTQYF
>NA|TRBV29-1|TRBJ2-1|TRBD1
TGCAGCTGGGACAGGGGCTATGAGCAGTTCTTC
CSWDRGYEQFF
>NA|TRBV27|TRBJ2-1|NA
TGTGCCAGCAGTTTATTTGTCTACGGAGGGTACAATGAGCAGTTCTTC
CASSLFVYGGYNEQFF
>NA|TRBV20-1|TRBJ2-3|TRBD2
TGCAGTGCTAGTCGGGGGGGCCCCACAGATACACAGTATTTT
CSASRGGPTDTQYF
>NA|TRBV20-1|TRBJ2-1|TRBD2
TGCAGTGCTAGCCCTAGCGGGTCCTCCAATGAGCAGTTCTTC
CSASPSGSSNEQFF
>few|TRBV20-1|TRBJ1-1|NA
TGCAGTGCTGCAAGGGGTCTGCCCGACACTGAAGCTTTCTTT
CSAARGLPDTEAFF
>NA|TRBV27|TRBJ2-7|TRBD1
TGTGCCAGCAGTCCCAACAGGGGGCGCGAGCAGTACTTC
CASSPNRGREQYF
>NA|TRBV18|TRBJ2-7|TRBD2
TGTGCCAGCTCACCAACTAGCGGCTACAATGAGCAGTACTTC
CASSPTSGYNEQYF
>NA|TRBV10-3|TRBJ1-6|NA
TGTGCCGTGCGGGGTTACGGGACCGATAATTCACCCCTCCACTTT
CAVRGYGTDNSPLHF
>NA|TRBV6-2/TRBV6-3|TRBJ2-1|NA
TGCGCCAGCAGCCCTACTAGTTTTGTTATCGATGAGCAGTTCTTC
CASSPTSFVIDEQFF
>NA|TRBV6-6|TRBJ2-7|TRBD2
TGTGCCAGCACCCCTATTGGGACTAGCGGGAGTGGTGAGCAGTACTTC
CASTPIGTSGSGEQYF
>NA|TRBV7-2|TRBJ2-7|NA
TGTGCCAGCAGCTTAGTTTTGGGCCGCTACTCCTACAATGAGCAGTACTTC
CASSLVLGRYSYNEQYF
>NA|TRBV6-2/TRBV6-3|TRBJ2-1|TRBD2
TGTGCCAGCACCCGAGCGGGGGTCCTTTACAATGAGCAGTTCTTC
CASTRAGVLYNEQFF
>few|TRBV14|TRBJ1-1|TRBD1
TGTGCCAGCAGTAGACAGGGGAGCACTGAAGCTTTCTTT
CASSRQGSTEAFF
>NA|TRBV12-3/TRBV12-4|TRBJ2-6|NA
TGTGCCAGCAGCTACGGTCTACTTGGGGCCAACGTCCTGACTTTC
CASSYGLLGANVLTF
>NA|TRBV12-3/TRBV12-4|TRBJ2-7|NA
TGTGCCAGCAGTTCGCGTATCCTCTACGAGCAGTACTTC
CASSSRILYEQYF
>NA|TRBV4-3|TRBJ1-6|NA
TGCGCCAGCAGCCAAGATACGAACCGGGAGAGGTCCTATAATTCACCCCTCCACTTT
CASSQDTNRERSYNSPLHF
>NA|TRBV6-6|TRBJ1-2|NA
TGTGCCAGCAGTTCGGGAGGGGTCGGTGGCTACACCTTC
CASSSGGVGGYTF
>few|TRBV12-3/TRBV12-4|TRBJ2-7|NA
TGTGCCAGCAGTTTCCGGAGATACGAGCAGTACTTC
CASSFRRYEQYF
>NA|TRBV11-2|TRBJ2-7|NA
TGTGCCAGCAGCTTGGGCGCCGGCCTCAGGGGCGAGCAGTACTTC
CASSLGAGLRGEQYF
>once|TRBV6-6|TRBJ1-1|NA
TGTGCCAGCAGTCAACCACGGGAAAACACTGAAGCTTTCTTT
CASSQPRENTEAFF
>NA|TRBV10-3|TRBJ2-1|TRBD2
TGTGCCATCAGTGGTCGGGCTAGCGGGGGGAAGGACAATGAGCAGTTCTTC
CAISGRASGGKDNEQFF
>many|TRBV20-1|TRBJ2-3|NA
TGCAGTGCTAGAGACGCGACTAGTCGGGGCACAGATACGCAGTATTTT
CSARDATSRGTDTQYF
>NA|TRBV20-1|TRBJ2-1|TRBD2
TGCAGTGCTAGAAGTAGCGGGAGGATCTACTACAATGAGCAGTTCTTC
CSARSSGRIYYNEQFF
>NA|TRBV27|TRBJ2-7|NA
TGTGCCAGCGGCCTACAGAGAGCCTACGAGCAGTACTTC
CASGLQRAYEQYF
>few|TRBV5-1|TRBJ2-1|TRBD2
TGCGCCAGCAGAGCGGGAGCGGCTAATGAGCAGTTCTTC
CASRAGAANEQFF
>few|TRBV5-5|TRBJ2-7|NA
TGTGCCAGCAGCTATGTTCCGGGAGCGGACTACGAGCAGTACTTC
CASSYVPGADYEQYF
>NA|TRBV7-6|TRBJ1-1|TRBD1
TGTGCCAGCAGCCCAGGGGGTGCTGAAGCTTTCTTT
CASSPGGAEAFF
>NA|TRBV20-1|TRBJ1-2|NA
TGCAGTGCTAGAGTTAGGGGAGGGGAGAACTATGGCTACACCTTC
CSARVRGGENYGYTF
>NA|TRBV9|TRBJ2-3|TRBD2
TGTGCCAGCAGCCCCCATAGCGGGGGGGCGACTGGAGGCACAGATACGCAGTATTTT
CASSPHSGGATGGTDTQYF
>NA|TRBV20-1|TRBJ2-7|NA
TGCAGTGCTATGCGGGATCAATACGAGCAGTACTTC
CSAMRDQYEQYF
>NA|TRBV29-1|TRBJ2-1|NA
TGCAGCTCGGCGAGGAGCTCCTACAATGAGCAGTTCTTC
CSSARSSYNEQFF
>NA|TRBV7-2|TRBJ2-7|NA
TGTGCCAGCAGCTTAGTGGAGGTCGGAGGTTACGAGCAGTACTTC
CASSLVEVGGYEQYF
>NA|TRBV28|TRBJ2-7|NA
TGTGCCAGCAGACCGCGGGGACAGTCCTACGAGCAGTACTTC
CASRPRGQSYEQYF
>NA|TRBV6-6|TRBJ2-1|NA
TGTGCCAACAGTTACCGGCCCTGGGGGAATGAGCAGTTCTTC
CANSYRPWGNEQFF
>few|TRBV4-1|TRBJ1-2|NA
TGCGCCAGCAGCCCACAGACAGGAAACTATGGCTACACCTTC
CASSPQTGNYGYTF